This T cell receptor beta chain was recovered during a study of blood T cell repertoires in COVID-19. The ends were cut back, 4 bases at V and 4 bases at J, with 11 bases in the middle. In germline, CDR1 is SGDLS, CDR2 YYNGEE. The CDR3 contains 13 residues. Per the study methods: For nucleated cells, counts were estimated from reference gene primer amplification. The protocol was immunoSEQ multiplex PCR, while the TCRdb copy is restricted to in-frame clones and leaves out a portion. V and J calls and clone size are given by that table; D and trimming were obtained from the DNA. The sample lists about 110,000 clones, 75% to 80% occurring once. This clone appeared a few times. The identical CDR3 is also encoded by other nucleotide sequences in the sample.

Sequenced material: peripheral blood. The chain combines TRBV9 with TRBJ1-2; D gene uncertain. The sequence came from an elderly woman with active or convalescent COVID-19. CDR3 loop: CASSPRGSYGYTF. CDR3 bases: TGTGCCAGCAGCCCTCGAGGTAGCTATGGCTACACCTTC.